The 24 T cell receptor beta chains reported below all come from one sample, sequenced in a study of cytomegalovirus exposure and HLA in healthy donors. Primers for the PCR totalled 60 Vbeta and 13 Jbeta. The table came from immunoSEQ multiplex PCR; TCRdb's copy has only in-frame clones and leaves some out. The sample has about 65,000 clones; around three quarters are singletons. The source material was PBMCs. The receptor source for this set is a woman in her twenties or thirties in good health and CMV-seronegative.

This chain connects TRBV6-6 to TRBJ2-6; D uncertain. The length of the CDR3 is 13 residues. V was clipped by 7 bases and J by 0 bases, with 4 bases between them. Germline V gene data show CDR1 as MNHNY and CDR2 as SVGAGI (reference sequence). CDR3 sequence: CASINSGANVLTF. In DNA, the CDR3 is TGTGCCAGCATCAACTCTGGGGCCAACGTCCTGACTTTC.

The V and J genes are TRBV7-6 and TRBJ1-1; 7 positions agree with TRBD1. Trimming at V came to 5 bases and at J to 1 base, leaving 7 bases not matched to a gene. Germline V CDR1 and CDR2: SGHVS, FNYEAQ. This CDR3 contains 15 residues. As DNA, the CDR3 is TGTGCCAGCAGCCTACGGGACAGTACGAACACTGAAGCTTTCTTT. It codes for CASSLRDSTNTEAFF. Variable domain in full (rest from reference TRBV7-6 and TRBJ1-1): GAGVSQSPRYKVTKRGQDVALRCDPISGHVSLYWYRQALGQGPEFLTYFNYEAQQDKSGLPNDRFSAERPEGSISTLTIQRTEQRDSAMYRCASSLRDSTNTEAFFGQGTRLTVV.

The chain uses TRBV7-9 and TRBJ2-5; tentative D call: TRBD1 (5 bases). This CDR3 spans 14 amino acids. Germline V gene sequence: CDR1 SEHNR, CDR2 FQNEAQ (reference sequence). The V and J ends lost 5 bases and 1 base respectively, with 11 bases between them. CDR3 in DNA: TGTGCCAGCAGCCCTGGGGCAGCCCAAGAGACCCAGTACTTC. The encoded protein is CASSPGAAQETQYF.

The chain recombines TRBV7-2 with TRBJ2-3; D is uncertain. Germline V gene lookup returns CDR1 SGHTA and CDR2 FQGNSA. The CDR3 has 15 residues. Trimming took off 0 bases at V and 2 bases at J, with 9 bases between the two ends. CDR3 in amino acids: CASSLAPDVTDTQYF. CDR3 coding DNA: TGTGCCAGCAGCTTAGCCCCAGATGTCACAGATACGCAGTATTTT. The complete variable domain, with remaining parts taken from reference TRBV7-2 and TRBJ2-3, reads GAGVSQSPSNKVTEKGKDVELRCDPISGHTALYWYRQSLGQGLEFLIYFQGNSAPDKSGLPSDRFSAERTGGSVSTLTIQRTQQEDSAVYLCASSLAPDVTDTQYFGPGTRLTVL.

This CDR3 is CASSLLQTESYEQYF. In nucleotides, the CDR3 is TGTGCCAGCAGCTTACTTCAGACAGAGTCCTACGAGCAGTACTTC. This rearrangement joins TRBV7-8 to TRBJ2-7, with D possibly TRBD1 on 5 matching bases. Trimming stripped 2 bases from V and 1 base from J, with 12 bases between. The CDR3 is 15 amino acids. CDR1 is SGHVS, CDR2 FQNEAQ, per germline.

The chain employs TRBV7-2 and TRBJ1-3; D remains unclear. The V and J ends lost 1 base and 0 bases respectively, with 10 bases between them. Germline lookup yields CDR1 SGHTA and CDR2 FQGNSA. CDR3 length: 16 residues. The CDR3 DNA reads as TGTGCCAGCAGCTTAGATGGGCCGAGCTCTGGAAACACCATATATTTT. As protein: CASSLDGPSSGNTIYF.

The table lists this clone with a few counts. Its ends do not fully match the called genes, so a read error is possible. The chain carries TRBV30 and TRBJ1-2, with D possibly TRBD1 on 5 matching bases. Germline loops: CDR1 GTSNPN, CDR2 SVGIG (reference sequence). CDR3 length: 12 residues. The CDR3 DNA is TGTGCCTGGAGTCGACGGGGGACCCACCTTGCCTTC. Amino acids: CAWSRRGTHLAF.

As concerns this clone: The junction shows a germline mismatch at one end, possibly a read error. The rearrangement uses TRBV5-1 and TRBJ1-6, with 11 nucleotides matching TRBD1. The CDR3 is 13 residues long. From germline, CDR1 is SGHRS and CDR2 YFSETQ. The CDR3 DNA is TGCGCCAGCAGCCCCGGACAGGGGGCTTCGTCCCATTTT. This translates into CASSPGQGASSHF.

This chain links TRBV7-9 with TRBJ1-4; D is unclear. CDR1 and CDR2 (germline): SEHNR, FQNEAQ (reference sequence). The V end lost 2 bases, the J end lost 5 bases, and 12 bases lay between the germline ends. The CDR3 totals 15 residues. CDR3 loop: CASSLSPVMNEKLFF. CDR3 nucleotide sequence: TGTGCCAGCAGCTTAAGCCCGGTCATGAATGAAAAACTGTTTTTT.

J is TRBJ2-7 and V is TRBV7-9, with TRBD1 matching 7 bases. The CDR3 spans 14 residues. V shed 4 bases, J shed 2 bases, and the junction held 5 bases outside the gene matches. From germline, CDR1 is SEHNR and CDR2 FQNEAQ (reference sequence). The CDR3 loop is CASSSGTATYEQYF. Here the CDR3 DNA reads TGTGCCAGCAGCTCCGGGACAGCCACCTACGAGCAGTACTTC.

The rearrangement joins TRBV2 to TRBJ1-5; 11 bases line up with TRBD1. The CDR3 covers 15 residues. Germline CDR1 is SNHLY and CDR2 is FYNNEI. J was trimmed by 7 bases and V by 3 bases; bases with no gene match: 5. The CDR3 protein is CASSDRDRGFQPQHF. The CDR3 DNA sequence: TGTGCCAGCAGTGACCGGGACAGGGGGTTCCAGCCCCAGCATTTT.

There are many counts of this clone. The rearrangement links TRBV6-5 to TRBJ2-7; unclear D gene. The CDR3 runs to 15 residues. Trimming took 5 bases from V and 1 from J, leaving 15 bases between them. Per germline, CDR1 MNHEY and CDR2 SVGAGI. The CDR3 sequence is CASSAGGTSSYEQYF. As DNA, the CDR3 is TGTGCCAGCAGTGCAGGTGGAACCTCTTCCTACGAGCAGTACTTC.

The CDR3 sequence: CSGVDSSDGYTF. The CDR3 nucleotides are TGCAGCGGTGTGGACAGTTCGGATGGCTACACCTTC. This rearrangement joins TRBV29-1 to TRBJ1-2, with D maybe TRBD1 (6 bases). The V gene's germline CDR1 is SQVTM and CDR2 ANQGSEA. Trimming stripped 7 bases from V and 6 bases from J, with 15 bases between. The CDR3 totals 12 residues.

The V and J genes are TRBV5-1 and TRBJ2-2; D is unresolved. Trimming removed 0 bases from V and 4 bases from J, with 7 bases in between. This CDR3 comprises 14 residues. Germline lookup yields CDR1 SGHRS and CDR2 YFSETQ. DNA of the CDR3: TGCGCCAGCAGCTTGGCCGGTAGCACCGGGGAGCTGTTTTTT. Amino acid sequence: CASSLAGSTGELFF.

This clone was observed a handful of times. The chain recombines TRBV7-8 with TRBJ2-1; 9 positions match TRBD1. This CDR3 contains 16 residues. CDR1 is SGHVS, CDR2 FQNEAQ, per germline. The V segment lost 6 bases and the J segment 10 bases; nucleotides outside the gene matches: 16. The CDR3, as DNA: TGTGCCAGCAGTTCCCACGCCGGGACAGGGTCTCAGGAGCAGTTCTTC. Translated: CASSSHAGTGSQEQFF.

The chain carries TRBV7-2 and TRBJ2-5; 8 bases are a match to TRBD1. Germline V gives CDR1 SGHTA, CDR2 FQGNSA. The CDR3 spans 16 residues. The V and J ends lost 1 base and 4 bases, in that order; junction bases with no gene match: 8. The CDR3 bases are TGTGCCAGCAGCTTAGGAGACAGGGGCCTCGGAGAGACCCAGTACTTC. Residues: CASSLGDRGLGETQYF.

The chain combines TRBV27 with TRBJ2-5, with TRBD1 matching over 8 bases. This CDR3 comprises 13 residues. Germline CDR1 is MNHEY and CDR2 is SMNVEV (reference sequence). V was clipped by 8 bases and J by 5 bases; unmatched bases: 7. In DNA, the CDR3 is TGTGCCAGCGCCGACAGGGGTCGGGAGACCCAGTACTTC. Amino acid sequence: CASADRGRETQYF.

This sequence joins TRBV5-1 and TRBJ1-6; 9 bases line up with TRBD1. The CDR3 runs 16 residues. CDR1 and CDR2 (germline): SGHRS, YFSETQ. V shed 4 bases and J 9 bases; nucleotides not matched to a gene: 11. The CDR3 reads CASSRVQGAGSSPLHF. The CDR3, as DNA: TGCGCCAGCAGCCGAGTACAGGGGGCAGGTAGTTCACCCCTCCACTTT.

This chain joins TRBV28 and TRBJ1-2; D may be TRBD1 (6 bases). The V and J ends lost 6 bases and 8 bases respectively, with 22 bases between them. There are 15 residues in the CDR3. CDR1 is MDHEN, CDR2 SYDVKM, per germline. CDR3 nucleotide sequence: TGTGCCAGCAGCCCGGCCACGGCAGGGGAAGGAGGCTACACCTTC. Its translation is CASSPATAGEGGYTF.

This clone was picked up one time. The chain employs TRBV18 and TRBJ2-7; 8 bases are a match to TRBD1. This CDR3 contains 15 residues. With V trimmed by 2 bases and J by 0 bases, 3 bases remained unmatched. Per the germline V gene, CDR1 is KGHSH and CDR2 is LQKENI. As DNA, the CDR3 is TGTGCCAGCTCACCAAGGACAGGGTCCTCCTACGAGCAGTACTTC. It translates to CASSPRTGSSYEQYF.

This sequence joins TRBV5-6 and TRBJ2-7; possible D gene TRBD2, 6 bases. V lost 3 bases and J 6 bases, leaving 16 bases between the germline ends. The CDR3 spans 14 residues. Germline CDR1 is SGHDT and CDR2 is YYEEEE. The chain's CDR3 is CASSSGVSHPEQYF. Here the CDR3 DNA reads TGTGCCAGCAGCTCGGGAGTCTCCCACCCCGAGCAGTACTTC.

The chain has TRBV29-1 and TRBJ2-7; possible D gene TRBD2, 5 bases. There are 16 residues in the CDR3. Germline V gene sequence: CDR1 SQVTM, CDR2 ANQGSEA. Between the trimmed V and J ends, which lost 5 bases and 3 bases, there was a span of 23 bases. The CDR3 is CSVWGRGPGSLYEQYF. In nucleotides, the CDR3 is TGCAGCGTTTGGGGTCGGGGTCCCGGGTCTCTCTACGAGCAGTACTTC.

A word on this clone: Different DNA sequences within this sample yield the same CDR3. The V gene is TRBV19, the J gene TRBJ2-3; D uncertain. The CDR3 runs 13 residues. In germline, CDR1 is LNHDA, CDR2 SQIVND (reference sequence). Trimming pared 3 bases from V and 1 base from J, leaving 5 bases between. In DNA form, the CDR3 reads TGTGCCAGTAGTATTGGAGGCACAGATACGCAGTATTTT. This translates into CASSIGGTDTQYF.

V is TRBV29-1 and J is TRBJ1-4; 10 nucleotides match TRBD1. This CDR3 region has 16 residues. The germline CDR1 and CDR2 sequences are SQVTM and ANQGSEA. With 0 bases clipped from V and 4 bases from J, the junction kept 5 bases outside the gene matches. CDR3 nucleotides: TGCAGCGTTGAAGATCCGGGACAGGGGTTTAATGAAAAACTGTTTTTT. Its protein is CSVEDPGQGFNEKLFF. Full variable domain (rest looked up from reference TRBV29-1 and TRBJ1-4): SAVISQKPSRDICQRGTSLTIQCQVDSQVTMMFWYRQQPGQSLTLIATANQGSEATYESGFVIDKFPISRPNLTFSTLTVSNMSPEDSSIYLCSVEDPGQGFNEKLFFGSGTQLSVL.